This T cell receptor (beta chain) was sequenced during a study of blood T cells in healthy people across ages. The CDR3 has 15 amino acids. The germline gives CDR1 SGHTA, CDR2 FQGNSA. V shed 6 bases, J shed 1 base, and the junction held 5 bases outside the gene matches. Primed by a sample-barcoded 5' primer and a J-beta primer mix, a second PCR proceeded for roughly 6 to 12 cycles. TCRdb independently ran MiXCR on the 5' RACE reads; one entry per CDR3 protein. The data hold about 1.6 million distinct CDR3 sequences, with around 36% observed a single time. This clonotype has at least ten counts. Its antigen is not identified. Roughly 9.5 milliliters of peripheral blood were drawn from each donor into EDTA-treated tubes. The study, taken as a whole, reports: Compared with aged donors, long-lived donors showed fewer expanded clones, suggesting selection.

Sequenced: blood. This rearrangement joins TRBV7-2 to TRBJ2-7; 11 nucleotides line up with TRBD1. The source of this sequence is a woman in her 30s in good health. CDR3 in DNA: TGTGCCAGCAGTCTGGGACAGGGGGGTTCCTACGAGCAGTACTTC. Translating gives CASSLGQGGSYEQYF. Supplemented by reference TRBV7-2 and TRBJ2-7, the full variable domain reads GAGVSQSPSNKVTEKGKDVELRCDPISGHTALYWYRQSLGQGLEFLIYFQGNSAPDKSGLPSDRFSAERTGGSVSTLTIQRTQQEDSAVYLCASSLGQGGSYEQYFGPGTRLTVT.